These T cell receptor beta chains were read from a single sample in a study of CD8+ T cells in alopecia areata. Data came from immunoSEQ multiplex PCR; TCRdb stores just in-frame clones and leaves some out. This sample carries around 120,000 clones, over 60% of them seen once, and the ten largest clones take around 2.8%. Sequencing was carried out using CD4+ T cells sorted from blood. Receptor source: a human donor in good health. Each CDR3 is given with its conserved first and last residue. The D gene is left open where the match is weak. Clone size appears in some rows only: once, few, many, or a class for an expanded clone.

d_call	clone_size	v_call	cdr3_length	j_call	cdr3_nt	cdr3_aa
.	.	TRBV5-4	14	TRBJ2-2	TGTGCCAGCAGCTTTCGGTACGGTGCCGGGGAGCTGTTTTTT	CASSFRYGAGELFF
.	.	TRBV2	13	TRBJ1-1	TGTGCCAGCAGTGAAGCGGCGAACACTGAAGCTTTCTTT	CASSEAANTEAFF
.	.	TRBV18	12	TRBJ2-1	TGTGCCAGCTCCCCGGGGTGGAATGAGCAGTTCTTC	CASSPGWNEQFF
TRBD2	few	TRBV29-1	12	TRBJ2-7	TGCAGCGTTGAAGGCGGGGGTTACGAGCAGTACTTC	CSVEGGGYEQYF
TRBD1	.	TRBV7-2	12	TRBJ2-1	TGTGCCAGCAGCTTCAGGACAGGGACCGGCTTCTTC	CASSFRTGTGFF
TRBD2	.	TRBV5-1	16	TRBJ2-5	TGCGCCAGCAGCTTGGCCCCACTAGCGGGACAAGAGACCCAGTACTTC	CASSLAPLAGQETQYF
.	.	TRBV27	15	TRBJ2-6	TGTGCCAGCAGTTCGGCAGGGGCTGGGGCCAACGTCCTGACTTTC	CASSSAGAGANVLTF
.	.	TRBV5-4	13	TRBJ2-3	TGTGCCAGCAGCGAAGATTTAACAGATACGCAGTATTTT	CASSEDLTDTQYF
TRBD1	few	TRBV4-2	17	TRBJ2-3	TGTGCCAGCAGCCCAGGGACCGGGACAGGAGCCTCAGATACGCAGTATTTT	CASSPGTGTGASDTQYF
.	.	TRBV5-1	14	TRBJ2-5	TGCGCCAGCAGCTTGGCCGGGAGCGAAGAGACCCAGTACTTC	CASSLAGSEETQYF
.	.	TRBV6-5	15	TRBJ1-2	TGTGCCAGCAGTCACGGTCCTGACAGGAACTATGGCTACACCTTC	CASSHGPDRNYGYTF
.	once	TRBV7-9	12	TRBJ2-7	TGTGCCAGCAGCTTAGAGATAAACGAGCAGTACTTC	CASSLEINEQYF
TRBD1	.	TRBV7-2	14	TRBJ1-5	TGTGCCAGCAGCATCCGACAGGGCCCTCAGCCCCAGCATTTT	CASSIRQGPQPQHF
.	few	TRBV30	13	TRBJ2-3	TGTGCCTGGACTAGATCGAGCTTGGATACGCAGTATTTT	CAWTRSSLDTQYF
.	once	TRBV30	12	TRBJ2-7	TGTGCCTGGAGTGTTACAGGGTCAGGGCAGTACTTC	CAWSVTGSGQYF
.	.	TRBV7-2	17	TRBJ2-6	TGTGCCAGCAGCTCCGCGTTGGGGATTACTGGGGCCAACGTCCTGACTTTC	CASSSALGITGANVLTF
TRBD1	few	TRBV7-2	16	TRBJ1-3	TGTGCCAGCAGCTCCCCCACAGGGGGAACTGGAAACACCATATATTTT	CASSSPTGGTGNTIYF
.	.	TRBV27	18	TRBJ1-1	TGTGCCAGCAGTTTTACGCGCAAGGGGCTATGGGAAAGCACTGAAGCTTTCTTT	CASSFTRKGLWESTEAFF
.	.	TRBV30	13	TRBJ1-2	TGTGCCTGGAGTCGGGGGGCCGACTATGGCTACACCTTC	CAWSRGADYGYTF
TRBD2	.	TRBV5-1	15	TRBJ2-5	TGCGCCAGCAGCCTAACGGGGGGAGCGCCCGAGACCCAGTACTTC	CASSLTGGAPETQYF
TRBD1	.	TRBV29-1	15	TRBJ1-1	TGCAGCGTTGAGGGACAGGGGACCTTGAACACTGAAGCTTTCTTT	CSVEGQGTLNTEAFF
.	few	TRBV29-1	12	TRBJ2-1	TGCAGCGTTGCCGAGGGGCGGAATGAGCAGTTCTTC	CSVAEGRNEQFF
.	.	TRBV5-1	13	TRBJ2-1	TGCGCCAGCAGCTTGGATGCCTACGGAGAGCAGTTCTTC	CASSLDAYGEQFF
TRBD1	.	TRBV6-5	13	TRBJ2-1	TGTGCCAGCAGTCGGGACAGTAACAATGAGCAGTTCTTC	CASSRDSNNEQFF
TRBD1	few	TRBV29-1	13	TRBJ1-2	TGCAGCGTTGAGCAGACAGGGGGCTATGGCTACACCTTC	CSVEQTGGYGYTF
.	.	TRBV19	15	TRBJ2-5	TGTGCCAGTAGTATTGGAACGCAGCCTAAGGAGACCCAGTACTTC	CASSIGTQPKETQYF
TRBD1	.	TRBV6-5	14	TRBJ2-1	TGTGCCAGCAGTCGCACAGGGGCCTACAATGAGCAGTTCTTC	CASSRTGAYNEQFF
.	.	TRBV29-1	11	TRBJ2-7	TGCAGCGTTGCCAGGGGCCACGAGCAGTACTTC	CSVARGHEQYF
TRBD1	.	TRBV9	16	TRBJ1-2	TGTGCCAGCAGCGTAGAGATCGGGCAGGGGGCTCTCGGCTACACCTTC	CASSVEIGQGALGYTF
.	.	TRBV4-1	15	TRBJ1-2	TGCGCCAGCAGCCAACCGACACAGGGATTCTATGGCTACACCTTC	CASSQPTQGFYGYTF
.	.	TRBV9	16	TRBJ1-1	TGTGCCAGCAGCGTAGTGGTAGCGTCTACCAGCACTGAAGCTTTCTTT	CASSVVVASTSTEAFF
.	.	TRBV2	15	TRBJ1-4	TGTGCCAGCACCGAGGGACGGACAAAGAATGAAAAACTGTTTTTT	CASTEGRTKNEKLFF
.	.	TRBV30	14	TRBJ1-4	TGTGCCTGGACCGGGGACGTCGAAGGTGAAAAACTGTTTTTT	CAWTGDVEGEKLFF
TRBD2	.	TRBV30	14	TRBJ2-1	TGTGCCTGGAGTCCCCGGCGGGGGGTCGATGAGCAGTTCTTC	CAWSPRRGVDEQFF
TRBD2	few	TRBV19	15	TRBJ2-3	TGTGCCAGTACTCCTCGACTAGCGGGGGAACCCCCACGGTATTTT	CASTPRLAGEPPRYF
.	few	TRBV29-1	11	TRBJ1-2	TGCAGCGTCCTCCCAGGTCCTACCATCTACTTC	CSVLPGPTIYF
TRBD1	.	TRBV7-6	14	TRBJ2-2	TGTGCCAGCAGCTCGACAGGGACCACCGGGGAGCTGTTTTTT	CASSSTGTTGELFF
TRBD1	.	TRBV6-6	15	TRBJ2-1	TGTGCCAGCAGTAAGACAGGGGGGCAGAGCAATGAGCAGTTCTTC	CASSKTGGQSNEQFF
.	.	TRBV5-1	14	TRBJ2-7	TGCGCCAGCAGTCTAGCTTTGGCCCTCGACGAGCAGTACTTC	CASSLALALDEQYF
TRBD1	.	TRBV29-1	14	TRBJ1-1	TGCAGCGTTGTGCCCCCGACAGGGGGCACTGAAGCTTTCTTT	CSVVPPTGGTEAFF
.	few	TRBV6-6	12	TRBJ2-2	TGTGCCAGCAGATCGAGGGCGGGGGAGCTGTTTTTT	CASRSRAGELFF
.	.	TRBV5-5	13	TRBJ2-7	TGTGCCAGCAGCTTGGGACTGTTCTACGAGCAGTACTTC	CASSLGLFYEQYF
TRBD1	few	TRBV18	13	TRBJ2-1	TGTGCCAGCTCTTTCGACAGGGAAGGGGAGCAGTTCTTC	CASSFDREGEQFF
.	.	TRBV5-4	13	TRBJ1-4	TGTGCCAGCAGCATAGGACGAGATGAAAAACTGTTTTTT	CASSIGRDEKLFF
.	.	TRBV6-1	16	TRBJ2-3	TGTGCCAGCAGTGAGGGCACCAATAAGCGCACAGATACGCAGTATTTT	CASSEGTNKRTDTQYF
.	.	TRBV30	15	TRBJ2-4	TGTGCCTGGAGTGAACGGACAGTAAGCAAAAACATTCAGTACTTC	CAWSERTVSKNIQYF
.	.	TRBV10-1	13	TRBJ2-7	TGCGCCAGCAGTGAATCCCCCCCCTACGAGCAGTACTTC	CASSESPPYEQYF
.	few	TRBV15	15	TRBJ1-4	TGTGCCACCAGCAGAGAAACGGGTTTCGGTGAAAAACTGTTTTTT	CATSRETGFGEKLFF
.	.	TRBV18	13	TRBJ1-2	TGTGCCAGCTCACGACTCGGAGGCAATGGCTACACCTTC	CASSRLGGNGYTF